Sequencing of this T cell receptor (beta chain) was carried out in a study of blood T cell repertoires in COVID-19. Study-wide background: The study drew acute and convalescent COVID-19 samples from the United States, Italy and Spain. Sources were T cells, B-cell-depleted T cells, or PBMCs; the material itself was cDNA or gDNA.

Original data processing: The authors estimated nucleated cell counts from reference gene primer amplification. Libraries were prepared by immunoSEQ multiplex PCR; TCRdb keeps only in-frame clonotypes and omits some of them. Clone size and the V and J calls come from that table; the DNA yielded D and trimming. Of approximately 130,000 clones listed, over 75% were seen once; the top ten hold approximately 8.1%. CDR3 length: 15 residues. Unmatched junction bases numbered 6, after V lost 5 bases and J lost 4 bases. The V gene's germline CDR1 is SEHNR and CDR2 FQNEAQ (reference sequence). The TCR was taken from a man aged 50 to 59 with acute or convalescent COVID-19. The sample consisted of peripheral blood. This chain uses TRBV7-9 with TRBJ2-2; 8 bases are shared with TRBD1. The CDR3 region has the DNA TGTGCCAGCAGCCTCGGACAGGGAAGCACCGGGGAGCTGTTTTTT. Protein product: CASSLGQGSTGELFF. The entire variable domain, with the rest obtained from reference TRBV7-9 and TRBJ2-2, is as follows: DTGVSQNPRHKITKRGQNVTFRCDPISEHNRLYWYRQTLGQGPEFLTYFQNEAQLEKSRLLSDRFSAERPKGSFSTLEIQRTEQGDSAMYLCASSLGQGSTGELFFGEGSRLTVL.